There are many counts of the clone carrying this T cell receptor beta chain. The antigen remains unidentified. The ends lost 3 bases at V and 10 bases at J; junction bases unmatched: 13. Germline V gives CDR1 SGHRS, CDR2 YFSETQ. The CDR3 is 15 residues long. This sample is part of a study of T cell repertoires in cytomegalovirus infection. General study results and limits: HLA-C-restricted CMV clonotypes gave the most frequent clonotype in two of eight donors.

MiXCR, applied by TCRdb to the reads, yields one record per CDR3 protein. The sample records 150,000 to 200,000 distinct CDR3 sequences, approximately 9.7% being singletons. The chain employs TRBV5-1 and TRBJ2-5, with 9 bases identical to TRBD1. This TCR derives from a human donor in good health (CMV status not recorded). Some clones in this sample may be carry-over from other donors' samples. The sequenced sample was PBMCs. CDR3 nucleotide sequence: TGCGCCAGCAGCTCACAAATCGGACAGGGGTCTGACCAGTACTTC. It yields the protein CASSSQIGQGSDQYF.